These T cell receptor beta chains were read from a single sample in a study of cytomegalovirus exposure and HLA in healthy donors. The method was immunoSEQ multiplex PCR; TCRdb's version includes in-frame clones alone and lacks a portion of them. This sample has some 99,000 clones, with around 73% found just once. Sequencing used PBMCs. These receptor sequences come from a female donor in good health and CMV-seronegative. Both conserved end residues are part of each CDR3. A D gene is named only where the DNA matches it firmly. The listing skips clone size in some rows; elsewhere it reads once, few, many or a size class.

TRBD2,TRBJ2-1,NA,TRBV4-1,CASSMGLAGVDEQFF
NA,TRBJ1-1,NA,TRBV19,CATSIAGLWATTNTEAFF
TRBD1,TRBJ1-1,NA,TRBV10-3,CAISEPMQGAIGEAFF
NA,TRBJ1-1,NA,TRBV18,CASSAWGVEAFF
NA,TRBJ2-3,NA,TRBV5-4,CASSRGGERYTDTQYF
TRBD1,TRBJ1-2,NA,TRBV27,CASSDRTGSYGYTF
TRBD1,TRBJ1-4,NA,TRBV4-3,CASSQEGQGHEKLFF
TRBD2,TRBJ2-1,NA,TRBV7-2,CASSLVASGGGGEQFF
TRBD1,TRBJ1-5,once,TRBV18,CASSPSGGNVNQPQHF
NA,TRBJ2-2,NA,TRBV29-1,CSVGPGRTGELFF
TRBD2,TRBJ2-5,NA,TRBV18,CASSPRRQLAGETQYF
NA,TRBJ1-1,NA,TRBV2,CASSVRGDTEAFF
NA,TRBJ1-5,NA,TRBV19,CASTWAGRPQHF
TRBD2,TRBJ2-1,NA,TRBV5-1,CASSPPGGLAYNEQFF
NA,TRBJ2-7,NA,TRBV4-1,CASSQQTDYEQYF
TRBD1,TRBJ1-2,NA,TRBV20-1,CSAIYRGGYTF
TRBD2,TRBJ2-5,NA,TRBV7-6,CASNAGGPVQTQYF
TRBD2,TRBJ2-3,few,TRBV2,CASSPSGGDTDTQYF
NA,TRBJ2-1,medium-sized,TRBV27,CASSLGLSANEQFF
NA,TRBJ1-2,few,TRBV10-2,CASSESGEGYGYTF
TRBD2,TRBJ2-3,NA,TRBV7-2,CASSLVLADTDTQYF
TRBD1,TRBJ1-1,NA,TRBV18,CASSPRGQGGTEAFF
NA,TRBJ2-7,NA,TRBV7-9,CASSFNGDLPQQYF
NA,TRBJ2-6,NA,TRBV7-2,CASSALTGLSSGANVLTF
TRBD2,TRBJ2-3,NA,TRBV5-4,CASSQELAGGPTDTQYF
TRBD1,TRBJ1-5,NA,TRBV28,CASTPPIKGNRGRNQPQHF
TRBD1,TRBJ2-7,NA,TRBV2,CASSDRDRVEQYF
NA,TRBJ1-2,NA,TRBV28,CASSRAGFVDGYTF
NA,TRBJ1-5,NA,TRBV30,CAWSAMFSGFQPQHF
NA,TRBJ2-1,NA,TRBV6-1,CASSEDPLGIPRNEQFF
NA,TRBJ2-6,NA,TRBV21-1,CASEYLSVGANVLTF
TRBD1,TRBJ2-7,NA,TRBV2,CASRPGQGRYEQYF
TRBD1,TRBJ2-7,NA,TRBV6-5,CASSYSRDRVHEQYF
NA,TRBJ2-1,NA,TRBV10-3,CAISESTSGLQYNEQFF
NA,TRBJ2-5,NA,TRBV5-1,CASSGGLRPSSETQYF
TRBD1,TRBJ1-3,NA,TRBV7-6,CASSNRQGVGNTIYF
NA,TRBJ1-1,NA,TRBV4-1,CASSLPEGSTEAFF
TRBD1,TRBJ1-6,NA,TRBV4-3,CASSHWTGKGNSPLHF
TRBD1,TRBJ2-7,few,TRBV6-6,CASSTATGPNYEQYF
NA,TRBJ1-3,NA,TRBV30,CAWSVSRGNTIYF
NA,TRBJ2-7,NA,TRBV28,CASSLSQEYEQYF
TRBD1,TRBJ1-1,NA,TRBV11-2,CASSQEGGTGGRGAEAFF
NA,TRBJ2-7,NA,TRBV6-5,CASSYSSEAPSYEQYF
TRBD2,TRBJ2-5,NA,TRBV11-2,CASSLAIAGGRETQYF
NA,TRBJ2-1,NA,TRBV30,CAWTTPGAYNEQFF
NA,TRBJ2-7,NA,TRBV4-1,CASSQKGDEQYF
TRBD2,TRBJ2-1,NA,TRBV6-5,CASSGGRAWNEQFF
TRBD2,TRBJ2-2,once,TRBV6-1,CASRERTSGSLGELFF
TRBD2,TRBJ2-1,few,TRBV6-5,CASSYSMTGGEQFF
TRBD1,TRBJ2-7,NA,TRBV6-5,CASSFSTGTREQYF
TRBD1,TRBJ1-5,NA,TRBV5-6,CASSSSDRGYQPQHF
TRBD1,TRBJ1-4,NA,TRBV13,CASSLGGQGANEKLFF
TRBD2,TRBJ2-3,NA,TRBV4-2,CASSQASGSGSDTQYF
TRBD2,TRBJ2-3,NA,TRBV6-1,CATRLAGDRADTQYF
TRBD1,TRBJ2-3,NA,TRBV30,CAWRALDRGDMDTQYF
TRBD2,TRBJ2-7,NA,TRBV6-1,CASSDDPSGRSYEQYF
TRBD2,TRBJ2-5,once,TRBV14,CASSPRTSGGAGETQYF
NA,TRBJ1-1,NA,TRBV10-1,CASSAPGVTEAFF
TRBD1,TRBJ2-2,NA,TRBV6-5,CASSFKTGYTGELFF
TRBD2,TRBJ2-5,NA,TRBV5-6,CASIKGTSGRSETQYF